Shown below are 18 T cell receptor beta chains from a single sample sequenced in a study of T-cell memory formation after mild COVID-19. TCRdb independently ran MiXCR on the 5' RACE reads; one entry per CDR3 protein. Among fewer than 450,000 distinct CDR3 sequences listed, roughly 20% were seen once. Sequenced material: PBMCs or a T cell subset sorted from them (not recorded which). These receptors originate from an adult woman who had mild COVID-19 (a few samples of this study predate the infection). Cell type and time point are not known.

V and J are TRBV6-1 and TRBJ2-1; TRBD1 aligns across 12 bases. The germline V gene encodes CDR1 MNHNS and CDR2 SASEGT. There are 14 residues in the CDR3. V gave up 8 bases and J gave up 9 bases; unmatched junction bases: 8. The CDR3 nucleotides are TGTGCCAGCGGGGACAGGGGGCTCTTACCTGAGCAGTTCTTC. This translates into CASGDRGLLPEQFF.

This clonotype was recorded a few times. The chain employs TRBV3-1 and TRBJ2-5; 8 bases match TRBD1. The germline V gene encodes CDR1 LGHDT and CDR2 YNNKEL (reference sequence). The CDR3 length is 13 residues. J was trimmed by 7 bases and V by 4 bases; bases with no gene match: 5. The CDR3 spells CASSRQGAVTQYF. The CDR3 bases are TGTGCCAGCAGCCGGCAGGGGGCAGTGACCCAGTACTTC.

V gene TRBV27 combines with J gene TRBJ2-4; possible D gene TRBD1, 7 bases. Germline V gene lookup returns CDR1 MNHEY and CDR2 SMNVEV (reference sequence). CDR3 length: 16 residues. V lost 6 bases, J lost 6 bases, and 21 bases lay in between. The CDR3 DNA reads as TGTGCCAGCAGCCGAGGGCAGGGGGGTTTCGGAAACATTCAGTACTTC. It yields the protein CASSRGQGGFGNIQYF.

J is TRBJ2-2 and V is TRBV2, with TRBD2 as a possible D gene (6 bases). From germline, CDR1 is SNHLY and CDR2 FYNNEI. V was trimmed by 6 bases and J by 4 bases, leaving 9 bases between them. The CDR3 runs 13 residues. The CDR3 DNA reads as TGTGCCAGCAGCGGGGAGGTCACCGGGGAGCTGTTTTTT. Amino acids: CASSGEVTGELFF.

The rearrangement joins TRBV2 to TRBJ2-3; either TRBD1 or TRBD2 may supply D (6 bases each). The CDR3 is 14 residues long. The germline CDR1 and CDR2 sequences are SNHLY and FYNNEI. The V gene lost 8 bases and the J gene lost 2 bases, with 14 bases spanning the gap. The chain's CDR3 is CASGKGGSTDTQYF. DNA for the CDR3: TGTGCCAGCGGCAAGGGGGGATCCACAGATACGCAGTATTTT.

Ten or more counts support this clonotype. The chain employs TRBV12-3 or TRBV12-4 and TRBJ2-3, with D hard to call. V dropped 5 bases and J dropped 3 bases, with 9 bases sitting between them. CDR3 length: 13 residues. This chain's CDR3 is CASSPRITDTQYF. CDR3 bases: TGTGCCAGCAGTCCGCGGATTACAGATACGCAGTATTTT.

This clonotype turned up a few times. CDR3 sequence: CSVEDEGTGTYEQYF. The CDR3 nucleotides read TGCAGCGTTGAAGATGAGGGGACAGGAACCTACGAGCAGTACTTC. This sequence joins TRBV29-1 and TRBJ2-7; 8 nucleotides match TRBD1. Germline CDR1 SQVTM, CDR2 ANQGSEA. V was pared by 0 bases and J by 2 bases, with 6 bases of the junction left unmatched. The CDR3 runs 15 residues.

This clonotype has only a few counts. The CDR3 protein is CASTSGLAGADTQYF. The CDR3 DNA follows: TGTGCCAGTACGTCTGGACTAGCGGGAGCAGATACGCAGTATTTT. The rearrangement uses TRBV19 and TRBJ2-3; 13 positions match TRBD2. V was pared by 7 bases and J by 4 bases, with 5 bases of the junction left unmatched. This CDR3 is built from 15 residues. Germline V gives CDR1 LNHDA, CDR2 SQIVND (reference sequence).

The sample holds many counts of this clonotype. The chain's CDR3 is CASSRDRVSEAFF. CDR3 nucleotide sequence: TGTGCCAGCAGCCGAGACAGGGTGTCTGAAGCTTTCTTT. V is TRBV12-3 or TRBV12-4 and J is TRBJ1-1; 7 positions match TRBD1. This CDR3 spans 13 amino acids. The ends lost 6 bases at V and 6 bases at J; junction bases unmatched: 7.

This clonotype was counted only a few times. The CDR3 spells CASSSYGTNTEAFF. DNA of the CDR3: TGTGCCAGCAGCTCCTATGGGACGAACACTGAAGCTTTCTTT. V and J are TRBV27 and TRBJ1-1; TRBD1 is a possible D gene (5 bases). V lost 6 bases to trimming and J lost 1 base, with 12 bases between them. In germline, CDR1 is MNHEY, CDR2 SMNVEV (reference sequence). The CDR3 is made up of 14 amino acids.

A few counts support this clonotype. The V call is TRBV3-1, the J call TRBJ2-6; 12 bases align to TRBD2. The CDR3 contains 19 residues. Germline V lookup: CDR1 LGHDT, CDR2 YNNKEL (reference sequence). V shed 4 bases, J shed 0 bases, and the junction held 7 bases outside the gene matches. CDR3 sequence: CASSLRTSGISSGANVLTF. In DNA, the CDR3 is TGTGCCAGCAGCCTCCGGACTAGCGGGATTAGCTCTGGGGCCAACGTCCTGACTTTC. The full variable domain, with the rest looked up from reference TRBV3-1 and TRBJ2-6, is DTAVSQTPKYLVTQMGNDKSIKCEQNLGHDTMYWYKQDSKKFLKIMFSYNNKELIINETVPNRFSPKSPDKAHLNLHINSLELGDSAVYFCASSLRTSGISSGANVLTFGAGSRLTVL.

This clonotype was detected only a few times. The chain has TRBV6-5 and TRBJ2-7; 10 bases are a match to TRBD2. The germline V gene has CDR1 MNHEY and CDR2 SVGAGI. J was trimmed by 7 bases and V by 2 bases; bases with no gene match: 11. The CDR3 sequence is 16 residues long. The CDR3 here is CASSYGLLAGEDEQYF. CDR3 sequence (DNA): TGTGCCAGCAGTTACGGCCTTCTAGCGGGAGAGGATGAGCAGTACTTC.

In its sample, this clonotype was seen a few times. The chain couples TRBV7-2 to TRBJ2-7; possibly TRBD1 or TRBD2 for D (6 bases each). V lost 8 bases to trimming and J lost 6 bases, with 17 bases between them. This CDR3 spans 13 amino acids. Germline V gene data show CDR1 as SGHTA and CDR2 as FQGNSA. The CDR3 loop is CASGGAGVVEQYF. The CDR3 DNA sequence: TGTGCCAGCGGAGGGGCAGGGGTGGTCGAGCAGTACTTC.

The J gene is TRBJ2-1, the V gene TRBV2; D is perhaps TRBD1 or TRBD2 (5 bases each). Trimming removed 7 bases from V and 0 bases from J, with 13 bases in between. This CDR3 is 15 amino acids long. Germline loops: CDR1 SNHLY, CDR2 FYNNEI. The CDR3 DNA follows: TGTGCCAGCATATTTTGGGGGAGCTCCTACAATGAGCAGTTCTTC. Translation: CASIFWGSSYNEQFF.

The chain employs TRBV7-9 and TRBJ1-1; tentatively, D is TRBD1 (5 bases). The germline gives CDR1 SEHNR, CDR2 FQNEAQ (reference sequence). Trimming left V 8 bases short and J 5 bases short, with 9 bases between. This CDR3 has 11 amino acids. CDR3: CASFQGTEAFF. The CDR3 coding sequence is TGTGCCAGCTTCCAGGGTACTGAAGCTTTCTTT.

This clonotype occurred once. V gene TRBV14 combines with J gene TRBJ1-1; D perhaps matches TRBD1 (6 bases). The V end was cut by 2 bases, the J end by 5 bases, with 12 bases between. The CDR3 spans 14 residues. CDR1 is SGHDN, CDR2 FVKESK, per germline. CDR3 nucleotides: TGTGCCAGCAGCCAAATCGGGGGGCGTACTGAAGCTTTCTTT. This gives the protein CASSQIGGRTEAFF. The whole variable domain, filled in from reference TRBV14 and TRBJ1-1, reads EAGVTQFPSHSVIEKGQTVTLRCDPISGHDNLYWYRRVMGKEIKFLLHFVKESKQDESGMPNNRFLAERTGGTYSTLKVQPAELEDSGVYFCASSQIGGRTEAFFGQGTRLTVV.

This clonotype was counted a few times. The gene calls are TRBV11-3 and TRBJ2-3; D remains ambiguous. Germline V CDR1 and CDR2: SGHNT, YENEEA. This CDR3 is built from 14 residues. V lost 0 bases, J lost 4 bases, and 8 bases lay in between. This CDR3 reads CASSLDRLADTQYF. The CDR3 nucleotides read TGTGCCAGCAGCTTAGATCGCTTGGCAGATACGCAGTATTTT.

In its sample, this clonotype was seen a few times. The gene calls are TRBV6-6 and TRBJ1-6; 7 bases are a match to TRBD1. The J segment lost 5 bases and the V segment lost 5 bases, leaving 3 bases of the junction unmatched. There are 14 residues in the CDR3. Germline V gene data show CDR1 as MNHNY and CDR2 as SVGAGI (reference sequence). The CDR3 sequence is CASSKDRDNSPLHF. Written as DNA, the CDR3 is TGTGCCAGCAGTAAAGACAGGGATAATTCACCCCTCCACTTT.